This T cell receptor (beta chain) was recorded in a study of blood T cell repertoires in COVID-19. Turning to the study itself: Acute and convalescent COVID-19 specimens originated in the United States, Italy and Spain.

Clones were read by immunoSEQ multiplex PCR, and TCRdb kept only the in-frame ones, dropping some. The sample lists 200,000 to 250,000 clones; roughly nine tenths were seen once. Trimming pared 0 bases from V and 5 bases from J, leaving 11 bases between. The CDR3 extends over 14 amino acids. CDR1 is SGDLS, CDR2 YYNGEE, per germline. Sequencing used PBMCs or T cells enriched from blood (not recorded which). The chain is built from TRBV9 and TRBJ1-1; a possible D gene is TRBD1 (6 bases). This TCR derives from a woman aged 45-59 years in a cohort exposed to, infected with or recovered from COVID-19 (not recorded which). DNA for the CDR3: TGTGCCAGCAGCGTAGGCGGGGGCTTGACTGAAGCTTTCTTT. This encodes CASSVGGGLTEAFF.